Listed here is a single T cell receptor beta chain. Antigen specificity is unknown. The sample belongs to a study of shared clonotypes between healthy human individuals. Looked up from germline, CDR1 is SGHTS and CDR2 is YDEGEE. The CDR3 totals 14 residues. The V gene end was trimmed by 2 bases and the J gene end by 6 bases; junction bases not matched to a gene: 1. Sorted subsets were amplified in replicate PCRs using 200 ng DNA, about 30,000 T cell genomes. This table comes from immunoSEQ multiplex PCR, and its TCRdb copy is limited to in-frame clones, with some not included. The table shows 1.4 million to 1.5 million clones, with roughly 96% occurring only once. Findings of the study overall: Despite large depth, rarefaction showed incomplete sorted-subset sequencing.

This rearrangement joins TRBV5-8 to TRBJ1-5, with 11 nucleotides matching TRBD1. The sequenced sample consisted of naive CD4+ T cells sorted from blood. Subset meaning: CD45RA+ positively selected. The sequence derives from a man aged 25-40 years in good health. This CDR3 reads CASSFGQGAQPQHF. DNA for the CDR3: TGTGCCAGCAGCTTTGGACAGGGGGCTCAGCCCCAGCATTTT.